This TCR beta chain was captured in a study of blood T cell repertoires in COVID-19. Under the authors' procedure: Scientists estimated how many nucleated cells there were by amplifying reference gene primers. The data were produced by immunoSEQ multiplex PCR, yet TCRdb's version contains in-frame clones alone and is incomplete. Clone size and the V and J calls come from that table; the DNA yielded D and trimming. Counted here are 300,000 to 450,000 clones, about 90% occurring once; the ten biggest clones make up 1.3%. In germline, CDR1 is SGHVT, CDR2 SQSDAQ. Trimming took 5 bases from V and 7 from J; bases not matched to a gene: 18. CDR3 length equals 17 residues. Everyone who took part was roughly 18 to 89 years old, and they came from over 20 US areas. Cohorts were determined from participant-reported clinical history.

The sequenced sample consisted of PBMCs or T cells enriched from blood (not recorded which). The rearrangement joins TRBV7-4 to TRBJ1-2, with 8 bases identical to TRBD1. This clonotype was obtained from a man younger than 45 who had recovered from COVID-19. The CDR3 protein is CASSIPPRPGGVCGYTF. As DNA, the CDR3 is TGTGCCAGCAGCATCCCACCACGGCCAGGGGGCGTCTGTGGCTACACCTTC.